Detailed here is one T cell receptor (beta chain). Antigen unknown. These data are taken from a study of cytomegalovirus exposure and HLA in healthy donors. Notes on the study in general: Upon later analysis, HLA-associated TCR beta chains proved more clonally expanded than other, equally common chains. With DRB1 most and HLA-C fewest, TCR association rates differed between HLA loci in a later analysis.

The CDR3 covers 15 residues. The germline gives CDR1 SGHRS, CDR2 YFSETQ. Trimming at V came to 4 bases and at J to 2 bases, leaving 3 bases not matched to a gene. The PCR ran on 60 Vbeta and 13 Jbeta primers. TCRdb's table, derived via immunoSEQ multiplex PCR, lists solely in-frame clones and lacks some. This table holds around 31,000 clones. The sequence was collected from a female donor in good health and CMV-seronegative. The sequencing sample was made of PBMCs. The chain couples TRBV5-1 to TRBJ2-1; the match to TRBD2 covers 10 bases. This CDR3 is CASSSGGAAYNEQFF. CDR3 DNA sequence: TGCGCCAGCAGCAGCGGGGGGGCGGCCTACAATGAGCAGTTCTTC.